Below, 10 T cell receptor beta chains from the same sample are listed, as sequenced in a study of B cell selection in AIRE deficiency. The sorted conventional CD4 T cells were gated as CD4+CD127+. The data were produced by immunoSEQ multiplex PCR, yet TCRdb's version contains in-frame clones alone and is incomplete. The sample has tens of thousands of clones; around 97% are singletons. Sequencing input: conventional CD4+ T cells sorted from PBMCs. The origin of the receptors is a human donor with AIRE deficiency.

This chain links TRBV2 with TRBJ2-7, with 8 bases matching TRBD1. CDR1 SNHLY and CDR2 FYNNEI come from the germline V gene. The CDR3 is made up of 13 amino acids. Germline trimming cut 6 bases from V and 2 bases from J; bases unmatched to any gene: 3. The CDR3 protein is CASRGQGTYEQYF. The DNA of the CDR3 is TGTGCCAGCAGAGGACAGGGAACCTACGAGCAGTACTTC.

The chain has TRBV5-1 and TRBJ2-5; no reliable D call. Germline V lookup: CDR1 SGHRS, CDR2 YFSETQ. Trimming left V 3 bases short and J 5 bases short, with 14 bases between. This CDR3 has 14 amino acids. The chain's CDR3 is CASSSTLAGETQYF. The DNA of the CDR3 is TGCGCCAGCAGCTCGACTCTCGCCGGGGAGACCCAGTACTTC.

The chain carries TRBV19 and TRBJ2-3, with TRBD1 as a possible D gene (6 bases). The CDR3 covers 16 residues. Between the trimmed V and J ends, which lost 7 bases and 1 base, there was a span of 18 bases. Germline V CDR1 and CDR2: LNHDA, SQIVND (reference sequence). In nucleotides, the CDR3 is TGTGCCAGTATCGAGGGAGCAGGGGTCGGCACAGATACGCAGTATTTT. Translating gives CASIEGAGVGTDTQYF.

V and J are TRBV5-6 and TRBJ2-3; D is uncertain. Germline V gene data show CDR1 as SGHDT and CDR2 as YYEEEE. Trimming removed 0 bases at V and 2 bases at J, with 13 bases between. The CDR3 extends over 16 amino acids. The CDR3 region has the DNA TGTGCCAGCAGCTTGGTTCGATTTTTAAACACAGATACGCAGTATTTT. Protein sequence: CASSLVRFLNTDTQYF.

This chain connects TRBV29-1 to TRBJ2-7; 7 nucleotides agree with TRBD1. This CDR3 region has 13 residues. Germline loops: CDR1 SQVTM, CDR2 ANQGSEA. The V gene end was trimmed by 4 bases and the J gene end by 6 bases; junction bases not matched to a gene: 9. Here the CDR3 reads CSVVGTAFSEQYF. CDR3 bases: TGCAGCGTTGTCGGGACAGCTTTCTCCGAGCAGTACTTC.

The chain is built from TRBV18 and TRBJ1-1, with TRBD1 matching over 8 bases. CDR1 KGHSH and CDR2 LQKENI come from the germline V gene. This CDR3 is built from 13 residues. V trimming: 6 bases; J trimming: 8 bases; junction bases outside the gene matches: 8. CDR3 in DNA: TGTGCCAGCTCCCGAGGGACAGGCCACGAAGCTTTCTTT. Translating gives CASSRGTGHEAFF.

The genes are TRBV6-4 and TRBJ1-5; tentative D call: TRBD1 (6 bases). This CDR3 has 15 amino acids. Germline CDR1 MRHNA, CDR2 SNTAGT. V lost 6 bases and J lost 6, with 18 bases in between. The CDR3: CASRSRGCERQPQHF. The DNA for the CDR3 is TGTGCCAGCAGGTCCAGGGGATGTGAACGTCAGCCCCAGCATTTT.

This clone was detected once. The chain joins TRBV11-3 to TRBJ2-1; TRBD1 matches 9 bases. V shed 5 bases, J shed 8 bases, and the junction held 13 bases outside the gene matches. Germline CDR1 SGHNT, CDR2 YENEEA. This CDR3 region has 16 residues. The CDR3 here is CASSRGAGTGSDEQFF. The CDR3 nucleotides are TGTGCCAGCAGCAGAGGAGCCGGGACAGGGTCGGATGAGCAGTTCTTC.

In this sample, this clone turned up once. The chain uses TRBV7-9 and TRBJ1-5; D is unclear. V was clipped by 0 bases and J by 0 bases, with 0 bases between them. Germline loops: CDR1 SEHNR, CDR2 FQNEAQ (reference sequence). The CDR3 is made up of 13 amino acids. CDR3 sequence reads: CASSLASNQPQHF. The DNA of the CDR3 is TGTGCCAGCAGCTTAGCTAGCAATCAGCCCCAGCATTTT.

The chain carries TRBV5-1 and TRBJ2-5; 8 bases agree with TRBD2. The CDR3 loop spans 16 amino acids. The V gene end was trimmed by 2 bases and the J gene end by 5 bases; junction bases not matched to a gene: 11. CDR1 is SGHRS, CDR2 YFSETQ, per germline. The CDR3 sequence: CASSFFPAGEGETQYF. DNA for the CDR3: TGCGCCAGCAGCTTTTTTCCAGCGGGAGAAGGGGAGACCCAGTACTTC.